This T cell receptor beta chain was sequenced during a study of blood T cell repertoires in COVID-19. Study-wide context: Researchers got acute and convalescent COVID-19 samples from the United States, Italy and Spain. Nucleic acid was either cDNA or gDNA, and it came from T cells, B-cell-depleted T cells, or PBMCs.

Method: immunoSEQ multiplex PCR; TCRdb's copy keeps in-frame clones and lacks some. The sample records about 670,000 clones, 85% to 90% being singletons. This CDR3 comprises 17 residues. CDR1 MNHNS and CDR2 SASEGT come from the germline V gene. V lost 3 bases, J lost 6 bases, and 9 bases stayed unmatched. The receptor comes from a woman in her late teens or twenties with acute or convalescent COVID-19. The sequenced material came from peripheral blood. V usage is TRBV6-1 and J usage is TRBJ1-5, with 12 bases lining up with TRBD1. The CDR3 DNA reads TGTGCCAGCAGTGATCGAGCTGGGACAGGGGGCTTTCAGCCCCAGCATTTT. This codes for CASSDRAGTGGFQPQHF.